This T cell receptor beta chain was profiled in a study of blood T cell repertoires in COVID-19. The CDR3 is 16 amino acids. Germline V CDR1 and CDR2: SGHRS, YFSETQ. V was clipped by 5 bases and J by 6 bases; unmatched bases: 13. Data came from immunoSEQ multiplex PCR; TCRdb stores just in-frame clones and leaves some out. This table holds approximately 200,000 clones, 70% to 85% found once. Sequenced material: PBMCs or T cells enriched from blood (not recorded which). This chain joins TRBV5-1 and TRBJ1-2, with TRBD1 identical over 10 bases. The origin of this receptor is a middle-aged woman with acute COVID-19. The CDR3 loop is CASRRGQGITVNGYTF. The DNA for the CDR3 is TGCGCCAGCAGGAGGGGACAGGGGATTACGGTGAATGGCTACACCTTC.